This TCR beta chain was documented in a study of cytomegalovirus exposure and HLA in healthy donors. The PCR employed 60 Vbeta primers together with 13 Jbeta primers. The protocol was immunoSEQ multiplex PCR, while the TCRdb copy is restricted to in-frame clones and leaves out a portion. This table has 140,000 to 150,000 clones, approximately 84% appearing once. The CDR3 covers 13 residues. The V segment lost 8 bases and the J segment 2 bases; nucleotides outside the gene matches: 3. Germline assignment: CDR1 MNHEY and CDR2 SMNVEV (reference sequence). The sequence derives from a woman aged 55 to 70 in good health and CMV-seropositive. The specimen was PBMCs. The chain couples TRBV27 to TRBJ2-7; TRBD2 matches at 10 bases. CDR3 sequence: CASRLAGAYEQYF. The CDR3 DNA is TGTGCCAGCCGACTAGCGGGTGCCTACGAGCAGTACTTC.